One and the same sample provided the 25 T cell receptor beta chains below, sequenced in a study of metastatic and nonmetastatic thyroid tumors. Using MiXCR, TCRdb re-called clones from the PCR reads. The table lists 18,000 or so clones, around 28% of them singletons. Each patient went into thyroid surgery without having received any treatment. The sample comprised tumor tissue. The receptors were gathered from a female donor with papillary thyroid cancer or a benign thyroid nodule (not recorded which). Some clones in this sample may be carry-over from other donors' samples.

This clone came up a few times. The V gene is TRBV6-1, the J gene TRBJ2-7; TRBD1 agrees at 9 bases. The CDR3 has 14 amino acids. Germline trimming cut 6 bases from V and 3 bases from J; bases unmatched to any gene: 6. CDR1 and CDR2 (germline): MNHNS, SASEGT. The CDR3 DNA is TGTGCCAGCAGGACGGACAGGGGTGGCTACGAGCAGTACTTC. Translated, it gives CASRTDRGGYEQYF.

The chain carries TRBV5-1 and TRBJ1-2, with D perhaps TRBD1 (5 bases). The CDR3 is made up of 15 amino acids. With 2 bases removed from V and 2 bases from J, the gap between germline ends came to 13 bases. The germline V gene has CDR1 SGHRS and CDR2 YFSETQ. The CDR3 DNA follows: TGCGCCAGCAGCTTCATTGGGGAGGGGAACTATGGCTACACCTTC. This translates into CASSFIGEGNYGYTF.

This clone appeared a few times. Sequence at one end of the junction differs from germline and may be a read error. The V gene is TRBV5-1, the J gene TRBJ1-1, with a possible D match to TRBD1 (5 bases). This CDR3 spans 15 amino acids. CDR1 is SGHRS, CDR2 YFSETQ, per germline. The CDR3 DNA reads TGCGCCAGCAGTTTGGGCCTCCAGGGAATGACTGAAGCTTTCTTT. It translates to CASSLGLQGMTEAFF.

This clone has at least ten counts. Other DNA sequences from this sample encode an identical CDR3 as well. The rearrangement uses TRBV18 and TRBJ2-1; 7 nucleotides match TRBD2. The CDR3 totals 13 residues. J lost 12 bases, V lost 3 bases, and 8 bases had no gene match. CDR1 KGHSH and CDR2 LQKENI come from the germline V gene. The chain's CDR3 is CASSPGTTLGQFF. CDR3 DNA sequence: TGTGCCAGCTCACCCGGGACTACCCTAGGGCAGTTCTTC.

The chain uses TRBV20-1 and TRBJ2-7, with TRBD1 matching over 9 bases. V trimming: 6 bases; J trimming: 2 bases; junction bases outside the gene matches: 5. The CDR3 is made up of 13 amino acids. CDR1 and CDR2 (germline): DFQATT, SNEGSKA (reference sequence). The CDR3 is CSARDREPYEQYF. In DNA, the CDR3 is TGCAGTGCAAGGGACAGGGAACCCTACGAGCAGTACTTC.

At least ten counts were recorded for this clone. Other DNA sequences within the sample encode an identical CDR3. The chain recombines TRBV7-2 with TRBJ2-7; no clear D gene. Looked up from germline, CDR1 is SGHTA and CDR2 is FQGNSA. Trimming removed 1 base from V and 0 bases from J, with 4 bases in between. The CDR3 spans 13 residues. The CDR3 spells CASSLDRSYEQYF. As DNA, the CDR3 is TGTGCCAGCAGCTTAGATCGCTCCTACGAGCAGTACTTC.

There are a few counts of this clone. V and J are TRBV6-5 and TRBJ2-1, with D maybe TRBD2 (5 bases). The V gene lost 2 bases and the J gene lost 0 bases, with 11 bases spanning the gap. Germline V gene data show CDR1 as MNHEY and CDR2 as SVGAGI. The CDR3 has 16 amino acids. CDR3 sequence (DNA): TGTGCCAGCAGTTACCTTGGGAGAAGCTCCTACAATGAGCAGTTCTTC. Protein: CASSYLGRSSYNEQFF.

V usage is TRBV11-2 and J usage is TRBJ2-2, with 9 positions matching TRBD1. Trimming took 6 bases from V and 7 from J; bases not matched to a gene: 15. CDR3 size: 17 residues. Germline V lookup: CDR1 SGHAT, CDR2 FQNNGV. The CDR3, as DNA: TGTGCCAGCAGGGATTGGAGGACAGGGGTTTTGGACGGGGAGCTGTTTTTT. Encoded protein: CASRDWRTGVLDGELFF.

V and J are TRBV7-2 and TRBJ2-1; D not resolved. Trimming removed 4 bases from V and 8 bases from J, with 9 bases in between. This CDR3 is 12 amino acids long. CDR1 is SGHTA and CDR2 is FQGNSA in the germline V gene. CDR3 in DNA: TGTGCCAGCAGCTCAATCTTCGATGAGCAGTTCTTC. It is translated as CASSSIFDEQFF.

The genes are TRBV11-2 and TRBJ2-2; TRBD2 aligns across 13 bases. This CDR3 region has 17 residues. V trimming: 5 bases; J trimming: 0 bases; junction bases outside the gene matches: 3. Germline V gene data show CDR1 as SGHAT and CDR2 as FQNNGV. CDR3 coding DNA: TGTGCCAGCAGCCGACTAGCGGGGGGAGCGAACACCGGGGAGCTGTTTTTT. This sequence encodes CASSRLAGGANTGELFF.

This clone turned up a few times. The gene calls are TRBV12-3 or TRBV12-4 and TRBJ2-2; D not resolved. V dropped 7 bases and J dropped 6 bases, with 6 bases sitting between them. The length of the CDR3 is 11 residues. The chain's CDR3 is CASKIAGELFF. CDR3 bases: TGTGCCAGCAAGATAGCCGGGGAGCTGTTTTTT.

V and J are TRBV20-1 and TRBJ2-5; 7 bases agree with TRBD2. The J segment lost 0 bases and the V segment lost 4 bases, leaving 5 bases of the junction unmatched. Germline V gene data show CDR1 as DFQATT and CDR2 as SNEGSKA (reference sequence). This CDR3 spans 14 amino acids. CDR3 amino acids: CSATGGVDQETQYF. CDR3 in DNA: TGCAGTGCTACGGGGGGAGTGGACCAAGAGACCCAGTACTTC.

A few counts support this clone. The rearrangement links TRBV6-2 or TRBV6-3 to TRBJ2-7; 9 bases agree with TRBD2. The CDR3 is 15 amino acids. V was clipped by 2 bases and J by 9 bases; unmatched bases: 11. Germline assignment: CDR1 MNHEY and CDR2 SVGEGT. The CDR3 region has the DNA TGTGCCAGCAGTTACCGGGGTAGCGGGAGTTCGGGGCAGTACTTC. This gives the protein CASSYRGSGSSGQYF.

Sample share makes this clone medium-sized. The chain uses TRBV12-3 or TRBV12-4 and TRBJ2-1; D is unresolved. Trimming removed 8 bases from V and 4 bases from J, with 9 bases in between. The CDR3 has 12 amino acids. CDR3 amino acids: CASRPGYNEQFF. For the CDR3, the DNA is TGTGCCAGCCGCCCTGGGTACAATGAGCAGTTCTTC.

CDR3 amino acids: CASSGWAGTGANVLTF. The CDR3 DNA is TGTGCCAGCAGTGGATGGGCGGGGACTGGGGCCAACGTCCTGACTTTC. The chain couples TRBV6-1 to TRBJ2-6, with a tentative D call TRBD2 (6 bases). CDR1 and CDR2 (germline): MNHNS, SASEGT. The CDR3 runs 16 residues. V dropped 4 bases and J dropped 2 bases, with 12 bases sitting between them.

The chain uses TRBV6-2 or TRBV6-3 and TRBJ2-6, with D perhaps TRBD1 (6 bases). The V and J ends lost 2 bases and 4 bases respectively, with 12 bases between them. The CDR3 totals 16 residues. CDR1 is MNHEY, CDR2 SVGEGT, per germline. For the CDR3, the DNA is TGTGCCAGCAGTTACAGTTTCAGGGGAGGGGCCAACGTCCTGACTTTC. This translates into CASSYSFRGGANVLTF.

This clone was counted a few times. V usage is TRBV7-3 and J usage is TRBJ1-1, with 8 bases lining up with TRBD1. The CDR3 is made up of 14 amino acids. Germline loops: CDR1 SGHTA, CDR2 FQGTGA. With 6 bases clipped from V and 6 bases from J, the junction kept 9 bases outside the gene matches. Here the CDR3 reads CASRSDRVAPEAFF. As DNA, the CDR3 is TGTGCCAGCAGATCGGACAGGGTGGCACCTGAAGCTTTCTTT.

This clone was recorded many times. The CDR3, as DNA: TGCAGTGCCTCTGATTTTGCATCCTTCACTGAAGCTTTCTTT. Translation: CSASDFASFTEAFF. The V call is TRBV20-1, the J call TRBJ1-1; D not resolved. The CDR3 sequence is 14 residues long. V was clipped by 6 bases and J by 4 bases, with 18 bases between them. Germline CDR1 reads DFQATT; CDR2 reads SNEGSKA (reference sequence).

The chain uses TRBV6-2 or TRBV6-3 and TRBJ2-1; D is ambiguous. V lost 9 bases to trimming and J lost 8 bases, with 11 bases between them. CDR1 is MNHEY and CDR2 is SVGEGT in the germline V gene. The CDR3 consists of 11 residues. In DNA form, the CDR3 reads TGTGCCAGACAACATGGTTATGAGCAGTTCTTC. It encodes CARQHGYEQFF.

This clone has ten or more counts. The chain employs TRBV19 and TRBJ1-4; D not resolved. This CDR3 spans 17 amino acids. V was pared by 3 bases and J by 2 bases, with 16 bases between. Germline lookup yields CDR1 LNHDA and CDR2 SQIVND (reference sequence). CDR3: CASSMTSAFMTNEKLFF. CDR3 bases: TGTGCCAGTAGTATGACCAGCGCATTCATGACTAATGAAAAACTGTTTTTT. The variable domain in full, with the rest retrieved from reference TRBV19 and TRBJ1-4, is DGGITQSPKYLFRKEGQNVTLSCEQNLNHDAMYWYRQDPGQGLRLIYYSQIVNDFQKGDIAEGYSVSREKKESFPLTVTSAQKNPTAFYLCASSMTSAFMTNEKLFFGSGTQLSVL.

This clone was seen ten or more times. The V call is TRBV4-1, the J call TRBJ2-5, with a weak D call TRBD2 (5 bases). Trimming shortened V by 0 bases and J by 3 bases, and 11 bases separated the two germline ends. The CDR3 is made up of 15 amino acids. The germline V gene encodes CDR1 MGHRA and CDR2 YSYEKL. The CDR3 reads CASSQEPGVKETQYF. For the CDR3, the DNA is TGCGCCAGCAGCCAAGAACCCGGGGTAAAAGAGACCCAGTACTTC.

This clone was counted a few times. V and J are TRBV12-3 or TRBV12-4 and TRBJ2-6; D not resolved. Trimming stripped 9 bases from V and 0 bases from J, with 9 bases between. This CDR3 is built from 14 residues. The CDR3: CASRGNSGANVLTF. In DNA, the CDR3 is TGTGCCAGTCGTGGGAACTCTGGGGCCAACGTCCTGACTTTC.

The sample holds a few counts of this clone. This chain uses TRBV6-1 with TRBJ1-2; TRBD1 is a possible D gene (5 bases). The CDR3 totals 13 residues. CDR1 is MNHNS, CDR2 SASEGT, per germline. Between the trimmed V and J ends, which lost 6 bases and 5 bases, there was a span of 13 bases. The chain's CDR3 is CASSEGSGYGYTF. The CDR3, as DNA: TGTGCCAGCAGCGAGGGGTCGGGATATGGCTACACCTTC.

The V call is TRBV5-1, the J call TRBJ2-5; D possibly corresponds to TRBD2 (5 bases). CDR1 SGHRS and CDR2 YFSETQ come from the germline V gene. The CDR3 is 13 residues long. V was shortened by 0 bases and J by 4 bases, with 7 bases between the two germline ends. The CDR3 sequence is CASSLGGRETQYF. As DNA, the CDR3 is TGCGCCAGCAGCTTGGGTGGGAGAGAGACCCAGTACTTC.

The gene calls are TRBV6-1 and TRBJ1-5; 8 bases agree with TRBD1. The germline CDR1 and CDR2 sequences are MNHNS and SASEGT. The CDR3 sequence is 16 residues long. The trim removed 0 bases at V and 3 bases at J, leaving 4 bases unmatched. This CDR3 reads CASSEAGQGNNQPQHF. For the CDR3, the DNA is TGTGCCAGCAGTGAAGCCGGACAGGGCAACAATCAGCCCCAGCATTTT.